This T cell receptor (beta chain) was documented in a study of CD8 T cells in ankylosing spondylitis. Study outcomes and limitations: A motif in TCR beta, a set of eight highly homologous variants, appeared characteristic of ankylosing spondylitis blood. Past research had described some motif variants in reactive arthritis synovial fluid and blood. Matched synovial fluid from ankylosing spondylitis patients was reported to be enriched for disease-linked clones. Clones linked with disease were CD8+ and fairly uncommon in the peripheral blood.

With regard to this clonotype: Its antigen remains unidentified.

Generation of TCR beta libraries employed quantitative 5'-RACE incorporating molecular barcodes. Using its own MiXCR run on the 5' RACE reads, TCRdb lists one record per CDR3 protein. The data hold 500,000 to 550,000 distinct CDR3 sequences, with 12% observed a single time. The TCR was taken from a male donor with ankylosing spondylitis. Material for sequencing was blood, either unsorted or a sorted T cell fraction (not recorded which).

The CDR3 bases are TGCAGTTCGGGGGGGACCAGGGAGAATGGCTACACCTTC. Encoded protein: CSSGGTRENGYTF. This chain uses TRBV20-1 with TRBJ1-2; TRBD1 is a possible D gene (5 bases). The CDR3 runs to 13 residues. CDR1 DFQATT and CDR2 SNEGSKA come from the germline V gene (reference sequence). Trimming removed 8 bases at V and 6 bases at J, with 19 bases between.